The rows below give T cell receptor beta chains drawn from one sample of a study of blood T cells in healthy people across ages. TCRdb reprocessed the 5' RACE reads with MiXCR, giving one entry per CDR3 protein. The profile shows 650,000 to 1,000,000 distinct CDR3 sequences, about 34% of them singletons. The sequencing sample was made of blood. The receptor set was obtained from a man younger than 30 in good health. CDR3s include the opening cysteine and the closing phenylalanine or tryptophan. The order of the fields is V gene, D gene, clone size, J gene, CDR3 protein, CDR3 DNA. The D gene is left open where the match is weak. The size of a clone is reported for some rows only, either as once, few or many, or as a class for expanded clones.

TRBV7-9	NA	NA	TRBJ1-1	CAGGMNTEAFF	TGTGCGGGAGGCATGAACACTGAAGCTTTCTTT
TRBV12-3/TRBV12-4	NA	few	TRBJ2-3	CASRESGLVTDTQYF	TGTGCCAGCAGAGAATCGGGACTCGTGACAGATACGCAGTATTTT
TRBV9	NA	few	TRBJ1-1	CASSRGGGLGTEAFF	TGTGCCAGCAGCCGGGGGGGGGGCCTGGGAACTGAAGCTTTCTTT
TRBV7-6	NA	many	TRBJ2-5	CASSKFSVQETQYF	TGTGCCAGCAGCAAGTTTTCAGTCCAAGAGACCCAGTACTTC
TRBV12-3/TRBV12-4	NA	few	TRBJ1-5	CASSLPGGPNQPQHF	TGTGCCAGCAGCCTCCCCGGGGGGCCGAATCAGCCCCAGCATTTT
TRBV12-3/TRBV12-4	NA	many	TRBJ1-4	CASSFGATNEKLFF	TGTGCCAGCAGTTTCGGGGCAACTAATGAAAAACTGTTTTTT
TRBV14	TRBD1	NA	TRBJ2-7	CASSPRTGQTYEQYF	TGTGCCAGCAGCCCACGGACAGGGCAGACATACGAGCAGTACTTC
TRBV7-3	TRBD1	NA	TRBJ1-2	CASSLTGDRGLSNYGYTF	TGTGCCAGCAGCTTAACGGGCGACAGGGGGCTAAGTAACTATGGCTACACCTTC
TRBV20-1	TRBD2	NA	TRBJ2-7	CSARSPTSGFSYEQYF	TGCAGTGCTAGATCCCCGACTAGCGGATTTTCCTACGAGCAGTACTTC
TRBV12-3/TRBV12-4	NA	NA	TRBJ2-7	CASSSGYEDNEQYF	TGTGCCAGCAGTTCAGGGTATGAGGACAATGAGCAGTACTTC
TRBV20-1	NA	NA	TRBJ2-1	CSARGSPWQGGNNEQFF	TGCAGTGCTAGAGGCTCTCCCTGGCAGGGTGGGAACAATGAGCAGTTCTTC
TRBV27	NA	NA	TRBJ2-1	CASSFTGPPYEQFF	TGTGCCAGCAGTTTTACGGGACCGCCCTACGAGCAGTTCTTC
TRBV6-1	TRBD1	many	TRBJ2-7	CASSNRGISYEQYF	TGTGCCAGCAGTAACAGGGGAATTTCTTACGAGCAGTACTTC
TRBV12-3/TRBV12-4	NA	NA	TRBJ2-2	CASSLDKPTGELFF	TGTGCCAGCAGTTTAGACAAGCCGACCGGGGAGCTGTTTTTT
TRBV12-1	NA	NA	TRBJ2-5	CAAKETQYF	TGCGCCGCTAAAGAGACCCAGTACTTC
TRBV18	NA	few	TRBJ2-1	CASSPEREQFF	TGTGCCAGCTCACCCGAGCGCGAGCAGTTCTTC
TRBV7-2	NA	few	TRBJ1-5	CASSLFTEQPQHF	TGTGCCAGCAGCCTGTTCACAGAGCAGCCCCAGCATTTT
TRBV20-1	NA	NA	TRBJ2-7	CSASPAQSYEQYF	TGCAGTGCTAGTCCCGCCCAGAGCTACGAGCAGTACTTC
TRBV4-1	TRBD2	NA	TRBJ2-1	CASSQSPGLVAEQFF	TGCGCCAGCAGCCAGTCCCCGGGACTAGTGGCTGAGCAGTTCTTC
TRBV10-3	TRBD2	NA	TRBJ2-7	CAISEGLAGPYNEQYF	TGTGCCATCAGTGAGGGGCTAGCGGGGCCCTACAATGAGCAGTACTTC
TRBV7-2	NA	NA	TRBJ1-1	CASRLEPGANTEAFF	TGTGCCAGCAGACTTGAACCCGGGGCCAACACTGAAGCTTTCTTT
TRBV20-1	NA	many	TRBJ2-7	CSASSFMAGENSYEQYF	TGCAGTGCTAGTTCGTTTATGGCAGGGGAGAACTCCTACGAGCAGTACTTC
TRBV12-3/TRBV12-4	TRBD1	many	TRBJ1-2	CASTTAGGYGYTF	TGTGCCAGCACCACGGCAGGGGGCTATGGCTACACCTTC
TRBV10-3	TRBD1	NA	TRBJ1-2	CAITTGQGGGYTF	TGTGCCATCACTACGGGACAGGGGGGCGGCTACACCTTC
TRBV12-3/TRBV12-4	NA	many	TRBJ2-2	CASSLPGELFF	TGTGCCAGCAGTTTGCCCGGGGAGCTGTTTTTT
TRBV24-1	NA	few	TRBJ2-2	CATADTLNTGELFF	TGTGCCACCGCGGACACATTAAACACCGGGGAGCTGTTTTTT
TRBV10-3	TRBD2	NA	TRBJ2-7	CAISERGDYEQYF	TGTGCCATCAGTGAGCGGGGGGACTACGAGCAGTACTTC
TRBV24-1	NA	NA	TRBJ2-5	CATSEDLSNEQYF	TGTGCCACCAGTGAGGACCTTTCCAATGAGCAGTACTTC
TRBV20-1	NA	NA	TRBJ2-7	CSARGPLSYEQYF	TGCAGTGCTAGAGGCCCCCTCTCCTACGAGCAGTACTTC
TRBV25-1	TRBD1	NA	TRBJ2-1	CASSSSGTGTCGQFF	TGTGCCAGCAGTTCCTCCGGGACAGGGACGTGTGGGCAGTTCTTC
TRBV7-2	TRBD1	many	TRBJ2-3	CASSETGGYTDTQYF	TGTGCCAGCAGCGAGACAGGGGGCTACACAGATACGCAGTATTTT
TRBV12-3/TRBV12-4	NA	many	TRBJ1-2	CASSFGVGYGYTF	TGTGCCAGCAGTTTCGGGGTGGGGTATGGCTACACCTTC
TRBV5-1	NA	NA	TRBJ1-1	CACSLVGLWNTEAFF	TGCGCCTGCAGCTTGGTGGGGTTATGGAACACTGAAGCTTTCTTT
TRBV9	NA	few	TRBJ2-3	CASSESRDTQYF	TGTGCCAGCAGCGAGTCGAGGGATACGCAGTATTTT
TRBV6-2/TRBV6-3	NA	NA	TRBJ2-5	CAISPLTLEETQYF	TGTGCCATCAGTCCTCTGACTCTAGAAGAGACCCAGTACTTC
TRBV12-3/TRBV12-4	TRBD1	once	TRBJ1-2	CASSFTGGEGYTF	TGTGCCAGCAGTTTTACAGGGGGTGAAGGCTACACCTTC
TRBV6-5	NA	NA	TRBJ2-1	CASSSPGTPNEQFF	TGTGCCAGCAGTTCCCCCGGGACGCCCAATGAGCAGTTCTTC
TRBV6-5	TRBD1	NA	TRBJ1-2	CASLDRVSGSYGYTF	TGTGCCAGCCTCGACAGGGTCTCCGGGAGCTATGGCTACACCTTC
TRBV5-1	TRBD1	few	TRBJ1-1	CASSLPGQARGEAFF	TGCGCCAGCAGCCTACCGGGACAGGCGAGGGGTGAAGCTTTCTTT
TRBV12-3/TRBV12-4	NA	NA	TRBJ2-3	CAGSLGAGSFTDTQYF	TGTGCCGGCAGTTTAGGGGCAGGGTCCTTCACAGATACGCAGTATTTT
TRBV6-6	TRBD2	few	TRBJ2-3	CASGWTSSPDTQYF	TGTGCCAGCGGGTGGACTAGCAGCCCAGATACGCAGTATTTT
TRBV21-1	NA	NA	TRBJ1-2	CASSILGQIDYGYTF	TGTGCCAGCAGCATATTGGGACAAATAGACTATGGCTACACCTTC
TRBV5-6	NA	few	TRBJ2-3	CASSLGTPGDTQYF	TGTGCCAGCAGCTTGGGGACGCCGGGAGATACGCAGTATTTT
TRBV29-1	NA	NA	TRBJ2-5	CSVVLLAEVAETQYF	TGCAGCGTTGTACTATTAGCGGAGGTCGCAGAGACCCAGTACTTC
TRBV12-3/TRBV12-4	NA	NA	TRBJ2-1	CASSAGHGVSNEQFF	TGTGCCAGCAGTGCGGGACATGGGGTGAGCAATGAGCAGTTCTTC
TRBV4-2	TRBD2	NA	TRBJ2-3	CASSRSGGGADTQYF	TGTGCCAGCAGCCGAAGCGGGGGGGGCGCAGATACGCAGTATTTT
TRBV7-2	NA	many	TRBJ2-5	CASSLSIFLGEQYF	TGTGCCAGCAGCTTAAGTATATTTCTCGGGGAGCAGTACTTC
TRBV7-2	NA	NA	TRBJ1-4	CASSLMGTTNEKLFF	TGTGCCAGCAGCCTCATGGGTACAACTAATGAAAAACTGTTTTTT
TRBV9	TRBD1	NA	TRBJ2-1	CASSGFRTGAGEQFF	TGTGCCAGCAGCGGATTCAGGACAGGGGCGGGTGAGCAGTTCTTC
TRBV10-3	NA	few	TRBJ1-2	CAISESAQGSGYTF	TGTGCCATCAGTGAGTCGGCACAGGGATCTGGCTACACCTTC
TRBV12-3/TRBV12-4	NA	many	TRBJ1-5	CASSSTVYSNQPQHF	TGTGCCAGCAGTTCGACAGTCTATAGCAATCAGCCCCAGCATTTT
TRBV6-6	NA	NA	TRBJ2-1	CTSSPQGFRPYNEQFF	TGTACCAGCAGTCCACAGGGTTTTAGGCCCTACAATGAGCAGTTCTTC
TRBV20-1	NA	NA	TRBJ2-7	CSALTGSAYEQYF	TGCAGTGCCCTGACAGGTTCTGCCTACGAGCAGTACTTC
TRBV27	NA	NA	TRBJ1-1	CASGDGPNTEAFF	TGTGCCAGCGGGGACGGGCCGAACACTGAAGCTTTCTTT
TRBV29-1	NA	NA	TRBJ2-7	CSVEGIPSYNEQYF	TGCAGCGTTGAGGGGATACCATCCTACAATGAGCAGTACTTC
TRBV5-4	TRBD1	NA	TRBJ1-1	CASNSGQGSFDTEAFF	TGTGCCAGCAACTCGGGACAGGGCAGTTTCGACACTGAAGCTTTCTTT
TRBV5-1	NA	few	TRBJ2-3	CASSLAEGTDTQYF	TGCGCCAGCAGCTTGGCGGAGGGCACAGATACGCAGTATTTT
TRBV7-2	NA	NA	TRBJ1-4	CASSTRQRNEKLFF	TGTGCCAGCAGCACCCGACAGCGTAATGAAAAACTGTTTTTT
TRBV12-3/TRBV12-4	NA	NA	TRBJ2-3	CASSLASSIDTQYF	TGTGCCAGCAGTTTGGCCAGTAGCATAGATACGCAGTATTTT